The sequence of this T cell receptor beta chain was determined in a study of blood T cell repertoires in COVID-19. TCRdb's table, derived via immunoSEQ multiplex PCR, lists solely in-frame clones and lacks some. The table has roughly 180,000 clones, approximately 84% seen once. From germline, CDR1 is SNHLY and CDR2 FYNNEI. The CDR3 consists of 12 residues. V was pared by 7 bases and J by 6 bases, with 9 bases between. The sequence was obtained from a woman aged 45-65 years with COVID-19, enrolled during active disease. This rearrangement joins TRBV2 to TRBJ2-2, with a weak D call TRBD1 (5 bases). The sample comprised peripheral blood. The CDR3 bases are TGTGCCAGCATTCAGGGCGCCGGGGAGCTGTTTTTT. Its protein product is CASIQGAGELFF.